This T cell receptor (beta chain) was sequenced for a study of regulatory T cells in long-lasting Graves disease (dated by TCRdb to the early 2020s). Context from the whole study: Persistent Graves' disease was defined as persistently positive TSH receptor autoantibodies together with antithyroid drug treatment for over 5 years. Patients with persistent Graves' disease were compared with patients with newly diagnosed Graves' disease using TCR sequencing and RNA sequencing of peripheral blood. A total of roughly 33 samples underwent TCR sequencing: around 13 from persistent and about 20 from newly diagnosed Graves' disease patients. The study was conducted in China and was registered as a clinical trial. Persistent Graves' disease patients in the clinical cohort had taken antithyroid drugs for approximately 10 years on average.

This clonotype was picked up many times. What antigen it recognizes has not been identified. Base-call qualities are not available, and no considerably larger clone is one nucleotide away. The protocol used for the library was multiplex PCR. The instrument given in TCRdb is Illumina HiSeq 4000. TCR beta libraries were built with iRepertoire HTBI primers and Arm-PCR amplification of CDR3 regions. Before sequencing, the PCR products went through gel purification. On the authors' methods: Across samples, 60 to 80 TRBV and 15 or so TRBJ segments were identified and used for gene usage analysis of CDR3 amino acid clonotypes. Filtered high-quality paired reads were merged into contigs using COPE and FqMerger. Contigs were aligned with BLAST to IMGT TRBV, TRBD and TRBJ reference genes, and CDR3 was defined per IMGT. Any clonotype with a frequency above 0.1% was classified as a highly expanded clone. Shannon entropy was used to measure repertoire diversity, and the Gini coefficient was used to measure V-J evenness. A clonotype was considered public if more than one individual shared it. Starting from the raw public reads, TCRdb applied fastp trimming at Q25, assembled clones with MiXCR and retained in-frame beta chains. All rows with the same CDR3 protein become a single entry with the most common DNA and genes. For this entry, the V and J calls and clone size follow TCRdb and not the study's own pipeline. Present in this sample are 430,000 or so distinct CDR3 sequences, around a fifth of which were seen just once. The top ten clonotypes cover 14% of the sample.

The investigation overall reported the following: Persistent Graves' disease patients showed lower TCR Shannon entropy and fewer highly expanded clones than newly diagnosed patients, suggesting clonal expansion. Only the TCR beta chain was sequenced and analyzed. Persistent disease showed preferential use of TRBV28, TRBJ1-2 and TRBJ2-5, whereas newly diagnosed disease favored TRBV20-1 and TRBJ2-1. The authors noted that the small sample size was a limitation that may lower accuracy. A larger number of public clonotypes was shared among persistent patients (around 3,000) than among newly diagnosed patients (over 850). Peripheral blood alone was examined, since thyroid tissue, which constituted the primary lesion, could not be accessed.

According to the study, the label for this sample's time point signals: persistent/refractory GD, antithyroid drugs over 5 years with positive TRAb. For both TCR sequencing and RNA sequencing, RNA was extracted from PBMCs using TRIzol. The diagnosis of Graves' disease was made according to American Thyroid Association guidelines. Patients for the study were recruited at an endocrinology department in Xi'an, China. Each patient gave 9 to 10 milliliters of peripheral blood, collected in an EDTA anticoagulant tube. Ficoll Paque Plus density gradient separation was used to isolate PBMCs, and no additional T cell sorting was done. An Agilent 2100 Bioanalyzer and agarose gel were used to assess RNA quality, and a NanoDrop 2000 was used to measure RNA concentration. The junction carries 12 bases between V and J, which are trimmed by 8 bases and 2 bases respectively. The CDR3 starts with the cysteine, ends with the phenylalanine, and has 13 residues. The kept DNA is CDR3 alone, 39 bases in frame from the first base. The germline V gene sets CDR1 to MDHEN and CDR2 to SYDVKM.

The sample consisted of peripheral blood mononuclear cells (PBMCs), taken when the disease was refractory, from a patient treated with antithyroid drugs. The receptor's source is a female donor with Graves disease. The chain couples TRBV28 to TRBJ2-5; no D segment can be confidently identified. CDR3 sequence: CASGPDTQETQYF. The DNA reads TGTGCCAGCGGTCCGGATACACAAGAGACCCAGTACTTC. Reference TRBV28 and TRBJ2-5 proteins supply the regions before and after the CDR3; the full variable domain is: DVKVTQSSRYLVKRTGEKVFLECVQDMDHENMFWYRQDPGLGLRLIYFSYDVKMKEKGDIPEGYSVSREKKERFSLILESASTNQTSMYLCASGPDTQETQYFGPGTRLLVL.